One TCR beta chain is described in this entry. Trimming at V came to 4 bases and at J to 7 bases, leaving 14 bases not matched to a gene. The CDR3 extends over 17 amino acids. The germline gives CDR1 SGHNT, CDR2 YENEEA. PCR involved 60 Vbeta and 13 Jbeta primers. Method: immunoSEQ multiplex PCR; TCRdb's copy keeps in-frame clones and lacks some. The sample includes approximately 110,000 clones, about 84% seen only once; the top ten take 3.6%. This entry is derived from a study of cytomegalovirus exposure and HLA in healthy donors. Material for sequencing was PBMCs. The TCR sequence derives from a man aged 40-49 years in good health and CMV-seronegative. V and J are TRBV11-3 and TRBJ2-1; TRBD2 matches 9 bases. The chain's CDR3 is CASSSQRGGGARNEQFF. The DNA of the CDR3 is TGTGCCAGCAGCTCCCAGCGGGGCGGGGGGGCAAGGAATGAGCAGTTCTTC.